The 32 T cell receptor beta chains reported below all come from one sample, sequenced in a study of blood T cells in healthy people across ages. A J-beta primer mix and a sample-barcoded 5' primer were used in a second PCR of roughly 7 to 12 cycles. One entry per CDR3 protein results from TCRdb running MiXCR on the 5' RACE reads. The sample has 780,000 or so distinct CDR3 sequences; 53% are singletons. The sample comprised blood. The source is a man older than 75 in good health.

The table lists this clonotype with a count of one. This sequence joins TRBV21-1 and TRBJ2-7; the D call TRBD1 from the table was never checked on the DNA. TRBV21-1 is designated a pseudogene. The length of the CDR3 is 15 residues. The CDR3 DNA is TGTGCCAGCAGCCTAGGGGCAACGATATCCTACGAGCAGTACTTC. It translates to CASSLGATISYEQYF.

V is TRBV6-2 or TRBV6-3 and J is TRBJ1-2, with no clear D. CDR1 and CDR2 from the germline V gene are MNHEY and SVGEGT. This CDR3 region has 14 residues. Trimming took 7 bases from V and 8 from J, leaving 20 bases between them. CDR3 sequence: CASTVPLSVGGYTF. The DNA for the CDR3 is TGTGCCAGCACCGTACCCCTCTCCGTTGGGGGCTACACCTTC.

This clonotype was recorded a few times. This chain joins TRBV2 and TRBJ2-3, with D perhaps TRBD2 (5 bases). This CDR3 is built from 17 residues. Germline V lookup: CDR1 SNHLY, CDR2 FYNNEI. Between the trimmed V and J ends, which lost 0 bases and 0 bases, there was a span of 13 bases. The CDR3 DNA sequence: TGTGCCAGCAGTGAAGCCCCTAGCTCGATCAGCACAGATACGCAGTATTTT. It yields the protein CASSEAPSSISTDTQYF.

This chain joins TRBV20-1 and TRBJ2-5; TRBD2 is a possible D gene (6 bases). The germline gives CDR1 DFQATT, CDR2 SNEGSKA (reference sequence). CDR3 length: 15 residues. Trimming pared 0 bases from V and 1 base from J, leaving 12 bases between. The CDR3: CSARDALARQETQYF. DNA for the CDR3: TGCAGTGCTAGAGATGCCCTAGCGCGCCAAGAGACCCAGTACTTC.

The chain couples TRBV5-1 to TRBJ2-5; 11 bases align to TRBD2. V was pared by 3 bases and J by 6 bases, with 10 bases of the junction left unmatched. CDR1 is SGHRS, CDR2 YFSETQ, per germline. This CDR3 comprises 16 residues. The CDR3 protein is CASSSSVAGGGKTQYF. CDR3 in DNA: TGCGCCAGCAGCTCCTCTGTAGCGGGAGGGGGAAAGACCCAGTACTTC.

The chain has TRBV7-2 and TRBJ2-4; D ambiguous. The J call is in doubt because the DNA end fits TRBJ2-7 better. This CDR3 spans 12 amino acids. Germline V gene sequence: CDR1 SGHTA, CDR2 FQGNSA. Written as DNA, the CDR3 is TGTGCCAGCAGCCCGCCCGACTGCGAGCAGTACTTC. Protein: CASSPPDCEQYF.

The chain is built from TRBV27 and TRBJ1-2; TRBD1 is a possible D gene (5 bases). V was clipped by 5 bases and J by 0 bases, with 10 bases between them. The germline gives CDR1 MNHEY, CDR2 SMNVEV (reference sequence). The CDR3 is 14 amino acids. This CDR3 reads CASSPDKSNYGYTF. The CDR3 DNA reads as TGTGCCAGCAGTCCGGACAAGTCTAACTATGGCTACACCTTC.

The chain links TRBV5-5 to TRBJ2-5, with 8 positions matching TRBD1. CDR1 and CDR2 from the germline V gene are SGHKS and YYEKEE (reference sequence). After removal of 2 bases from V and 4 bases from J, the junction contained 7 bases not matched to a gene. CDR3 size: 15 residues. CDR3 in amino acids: CASSFGAGGRETQYF. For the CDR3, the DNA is TGTGCCAGCAGCTTTGGGGCAGGGGGCAGAGAGACCCAGTACTTC.

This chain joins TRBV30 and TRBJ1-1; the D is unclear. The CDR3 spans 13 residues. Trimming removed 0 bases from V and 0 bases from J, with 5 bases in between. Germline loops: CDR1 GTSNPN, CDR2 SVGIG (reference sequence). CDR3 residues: CAWSVGVNTEAFF. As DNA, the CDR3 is TGTGCCTGGAGTGTCGGAGTGAACACTGAAGCTTTCTTT.

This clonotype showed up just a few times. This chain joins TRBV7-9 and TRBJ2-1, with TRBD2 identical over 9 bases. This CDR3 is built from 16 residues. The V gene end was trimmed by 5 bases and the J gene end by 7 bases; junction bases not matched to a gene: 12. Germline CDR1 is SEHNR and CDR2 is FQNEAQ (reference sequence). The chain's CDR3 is CASSRQREVIQNEQFF. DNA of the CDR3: TGTGCCAGCAGCCGACAGCGGGAGGTCATACAAAATGAGCAGTTCTTC. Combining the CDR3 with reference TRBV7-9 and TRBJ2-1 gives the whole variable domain DTGVSQNPRHKITKRGQNVTFRCDPISEHNRLYWYRQTLGQGPEFLTYFQNEAQLEKSRLLSDRFSAERPKGSFSTLEIQRTEQGDSAMYLCASSRQREVIQNEQFFGPGTRLTVL.

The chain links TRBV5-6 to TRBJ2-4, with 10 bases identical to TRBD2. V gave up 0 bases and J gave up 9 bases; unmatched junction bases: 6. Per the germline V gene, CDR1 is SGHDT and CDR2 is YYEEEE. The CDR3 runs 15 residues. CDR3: CASSLGGLAGAIQYF. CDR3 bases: TGTGCCAGCAGCTTGGGAGGGCTAGCGGGAGCCATTCAGTACTTC.

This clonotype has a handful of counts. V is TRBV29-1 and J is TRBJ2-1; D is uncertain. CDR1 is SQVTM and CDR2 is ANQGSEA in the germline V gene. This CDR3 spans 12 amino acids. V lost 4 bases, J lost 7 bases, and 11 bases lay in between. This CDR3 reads CSVGVGANEQFF. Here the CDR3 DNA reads TGCAGCGTTGGGGTGGGCGCAAATGAGCAGTTCTTC.

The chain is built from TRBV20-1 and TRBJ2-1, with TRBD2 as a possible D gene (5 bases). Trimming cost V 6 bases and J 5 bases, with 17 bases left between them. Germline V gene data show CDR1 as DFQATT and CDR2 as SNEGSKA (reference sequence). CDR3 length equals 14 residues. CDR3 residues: CSAPRFGGNNEQFF. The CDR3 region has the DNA TGCAGTGCACCCAGATTCGGAGGCAACAATGAGCAGTTCTTC.

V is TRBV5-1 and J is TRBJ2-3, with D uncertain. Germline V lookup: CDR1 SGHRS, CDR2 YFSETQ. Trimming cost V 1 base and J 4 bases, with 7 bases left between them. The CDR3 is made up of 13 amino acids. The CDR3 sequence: CASSLKGPDTQYF. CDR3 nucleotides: TGCGCCAGCAGCTTGAAAGGTCCAGATACGCAGTATTTT.

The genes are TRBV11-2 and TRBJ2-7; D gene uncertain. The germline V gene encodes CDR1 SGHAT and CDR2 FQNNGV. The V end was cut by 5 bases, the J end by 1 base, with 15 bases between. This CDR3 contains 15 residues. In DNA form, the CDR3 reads TGTGCCAGCAGCCCTATCCGCGGAACTTCCTACGAGCAGTACTTC. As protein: CASSPIRGTSYEQYF.

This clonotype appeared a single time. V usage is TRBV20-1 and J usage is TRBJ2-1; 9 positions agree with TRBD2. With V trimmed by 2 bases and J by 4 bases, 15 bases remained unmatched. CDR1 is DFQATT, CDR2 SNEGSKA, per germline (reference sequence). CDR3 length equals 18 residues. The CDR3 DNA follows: TGCAGTGCTAGACCCGGACGAGCGGGAGGCGCTGCGTACAATGAGCAGTTCTTC. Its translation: CSARPGRAGGAAYNEQFF.

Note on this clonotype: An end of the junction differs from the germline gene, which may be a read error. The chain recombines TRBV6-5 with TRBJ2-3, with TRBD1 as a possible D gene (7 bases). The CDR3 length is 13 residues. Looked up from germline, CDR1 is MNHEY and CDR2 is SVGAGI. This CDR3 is CACSAGGFDTQYF. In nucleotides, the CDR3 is TGTGCCTGCAGTGCAGGGGGGTTCGATACGCAGTATTTT.

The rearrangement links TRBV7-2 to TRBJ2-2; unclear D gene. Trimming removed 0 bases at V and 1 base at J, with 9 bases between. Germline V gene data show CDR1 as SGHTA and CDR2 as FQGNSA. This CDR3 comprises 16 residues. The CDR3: CASSLAGELNTGELFF. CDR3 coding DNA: TGTGCCAGCAGCTTAGCGGGCGAGTTGAACACCGGGGAGCTGTTTTTT.

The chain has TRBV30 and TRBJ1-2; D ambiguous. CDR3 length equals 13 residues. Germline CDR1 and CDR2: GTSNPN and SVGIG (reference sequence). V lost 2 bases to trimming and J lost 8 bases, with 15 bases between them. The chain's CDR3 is CAWSIPSGRGYTF. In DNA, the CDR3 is TGTGCCTGGAGTATTCCATCTGGCAGAGGCTACACCTTC.

The CDR3 is CASSLKTSDLNEQFF. CDR3 nucleotide sequence: TGTGCCAGCAGCTTGAAGACTAGCGACCTCAATGAGCAGTTCTTC. The J gene is TRBJ2-1, the V gene TRBV5-8; 8 bases map to TRBD2. CDR3 size: 15 residues. CDR1 and CDR2 from the germline V gene are SGHTS and YDEGEE. With 1 base clipped from V and 6 bases from J, the junction kept 6 bases outside the gene matches.

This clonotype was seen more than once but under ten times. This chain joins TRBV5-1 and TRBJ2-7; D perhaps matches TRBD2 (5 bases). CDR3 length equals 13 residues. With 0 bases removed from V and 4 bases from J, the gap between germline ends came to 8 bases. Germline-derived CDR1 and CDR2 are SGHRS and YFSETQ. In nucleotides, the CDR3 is TGCGCCAGCAGCTTGGCAGCGGATTACGAGCAGTACTTC. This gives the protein CASSLAADYEQYF. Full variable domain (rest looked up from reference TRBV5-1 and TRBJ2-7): KAGVTQTPRYLIKTRGQQVTLSCSPISGHRSVSWYQQTPGQGLQFLFEYFSETQRNKGNFPGRFSGRQFSNSRSEMNVSTLELGDSALYLCASSLAADYEQYFGPGTRLTVT.

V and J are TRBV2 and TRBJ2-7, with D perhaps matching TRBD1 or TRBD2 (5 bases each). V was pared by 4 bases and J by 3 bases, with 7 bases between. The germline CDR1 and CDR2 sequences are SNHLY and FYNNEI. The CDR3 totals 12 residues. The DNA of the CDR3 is TGTGCCAGCAGTGGGGGGAACTACGAGCAGTACTTC. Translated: CASSGGNYEQYF.

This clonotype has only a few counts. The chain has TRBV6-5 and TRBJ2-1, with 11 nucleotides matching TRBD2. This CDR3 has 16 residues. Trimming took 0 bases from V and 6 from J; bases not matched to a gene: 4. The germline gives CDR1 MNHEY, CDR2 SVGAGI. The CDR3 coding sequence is TGTGCCAGCAGTTACTCGCGGACTAGCGGGCTCAATGAGCAGTTCTTC. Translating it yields CASSYSRTSGLNEQFF.

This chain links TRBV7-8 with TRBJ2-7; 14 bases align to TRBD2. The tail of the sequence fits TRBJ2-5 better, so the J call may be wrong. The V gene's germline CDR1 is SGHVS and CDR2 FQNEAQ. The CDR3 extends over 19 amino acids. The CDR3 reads CASSLVGTSGSRARATQYF. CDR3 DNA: TGTGCCAGCAGCTTGGTCGGGACTAGCGGGAGTAGGGCCCGGGCGACCCAGTACTTC.

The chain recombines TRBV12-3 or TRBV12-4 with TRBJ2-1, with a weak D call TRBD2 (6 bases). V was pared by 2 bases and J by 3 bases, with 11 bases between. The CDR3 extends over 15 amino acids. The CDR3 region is CASSLSGSHYNEQFF. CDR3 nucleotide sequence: TGTGCCAGCAGTTTATCCGGGAGCCACTACAATGAGCAGTTCTTC.

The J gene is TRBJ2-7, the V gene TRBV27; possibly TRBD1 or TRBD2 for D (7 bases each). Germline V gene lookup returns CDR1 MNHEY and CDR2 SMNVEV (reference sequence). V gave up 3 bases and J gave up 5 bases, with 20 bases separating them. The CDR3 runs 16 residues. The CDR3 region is CASSLGGNRGFHEQYF. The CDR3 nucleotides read TGTGCCAGCAGTTTGGGGGGGAACAGGGGCTTCCACGAGCAGTACTTC.

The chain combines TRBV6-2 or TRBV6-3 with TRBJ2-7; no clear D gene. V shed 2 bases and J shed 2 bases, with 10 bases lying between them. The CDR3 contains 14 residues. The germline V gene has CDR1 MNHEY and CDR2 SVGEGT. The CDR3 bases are TGTGCCAGCAGTTACGACGGGTTAACCTACGAGCAGTACTTC. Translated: CASSYDGLTYEQYF.

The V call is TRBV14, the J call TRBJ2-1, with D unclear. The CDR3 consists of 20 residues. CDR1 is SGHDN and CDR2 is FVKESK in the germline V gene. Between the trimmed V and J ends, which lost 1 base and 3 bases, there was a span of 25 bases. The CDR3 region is CASSQGPRPRFGGDYNEQFF. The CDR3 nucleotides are TGTGCCAGCAGCCAAGGGCCCAGGCCACGGTTTGGCGGAGACTACAATGAGCAGTTCTTC.

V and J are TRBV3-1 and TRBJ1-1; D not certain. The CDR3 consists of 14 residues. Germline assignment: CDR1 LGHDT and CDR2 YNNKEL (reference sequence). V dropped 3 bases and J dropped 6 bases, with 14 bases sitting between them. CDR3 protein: CASSHGNFRAEAFF. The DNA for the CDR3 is TGTGCCAGCAGCCACGGGAATTTTCGGGCTGAAGCTTTCTTT.

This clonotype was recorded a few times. CDR3 nucleotides: TGCAGCGTTGACCTGGGGGCAAAGACCCAGTACTTC. The encoded protein is CSVDLGAKTQYF. The chain combines TRBV29-1 with TRBJ2-5, with a tentative D call TRBD1 (6 bases). There are 12 residues in the CDR3. Germline lookup yields CDR1 SQVTM and CDR2 ANQGSEA. V was cut by 3 bases and J by 6 bases, with 11 bases left in between. Drawing the rest from reference TRBV29-1 and TRBJ2-5, the complete variable domain is SAVISQKPSRDICQRGTSLTIQCQVDSQVTMMFWYRQQPGQSLTLIATANQGSEATYESGFVIDKFPISRPNLTFSTLTVSNMSPEDSSIYLCSVDLGAKTQYFGPGTRLLVL.

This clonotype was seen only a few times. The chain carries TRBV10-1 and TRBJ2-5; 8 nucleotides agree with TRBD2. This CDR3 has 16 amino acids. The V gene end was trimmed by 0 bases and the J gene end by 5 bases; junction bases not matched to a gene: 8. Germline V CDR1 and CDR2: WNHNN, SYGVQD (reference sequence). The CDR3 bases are TGCGCCAGCAGTGAGTCTCCGGGGGGGTCCTGGGAGACCCAGTACTTC. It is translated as CASSESPGGSWETQYF.

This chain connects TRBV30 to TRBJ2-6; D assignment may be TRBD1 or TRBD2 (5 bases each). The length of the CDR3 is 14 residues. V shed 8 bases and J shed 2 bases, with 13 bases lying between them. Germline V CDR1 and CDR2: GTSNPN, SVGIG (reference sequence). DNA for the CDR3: TGTGCCCGAGGGGAAGGGACTGGGGCCAACGTCCTGACTTTC. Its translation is CARGEGTGANVLTF.